This entry describes one TCR beta chain. Its cognate antigen is unknown. This entry is derived from a study of blood T cells in healthy people across ages. Broader study findings: Changes in expanded clonotypes were possibly confounded, as the CMV status of donors was unknown. Unsorted PBMCs prevented conclusive naive versus antigen-experienced comparison.

The CDR3 runs 13 residues. V gave up 4 bases and J gave up 5 bases, with 12 bases separating them. Germline V gene data show CDR1 as SGHRS and CDR2 as YFSETQ. Combining a sample-barcoded 5' primer with a J-beta primer mix, a second PCR ran for roughly 7 to 11 cycles. Each CDR3 protein gets one entry after TCRdb re-called the 5' RACE reads with MiXCR. Of about 1.7 million distinct CDR3 sequences listed, approximately 28% are singletons. This rearrangement joins TRBV5-1 to TRBJ1-2; perhaps TRBD1 as D (6 bases). The sequence derives from a woman in her twenties or thirties in good health. Material for sequencing was blood. The CDR3 sequence is CASSEGGRYGYTF. CDR3 sequence (DNA): TGCGCCAGCAGCGAGGGGGGGCGGTATGGCTACACCTTC.